The 21 T cell receptor beta chains given below trace back to one sample, sequenced in a study of shared clonotypes between healthy human individuals. The table came from immunoSEQ multiplex PCR; TCRdb's copy has only in-frame clones and leaves some out. The profile shows some 2,000,000 clones, approximately 95% of them singletons. Sequencing was performed on naive CD4+ T cells sorted from blood. The subset denotes: CD45RA+ positively selected. Receptor source: a man between 18 and 35 years old in good health.

The chain has TRBV5-8 and TRBJ1-5; D is unclear. Deletions cut 2 bases from V and 4 bases from J, with 7 bases between. CDR1 and CDR2 (germline): SGHTS, YDEGEE. CDR3 length: 13 amino acids. This CDR3 is CASSFGLNQPQHF. Written as DNA, the CDR3 is TGTGCCAGCAGCTTTGGGTTAAATCAGCCCCAGCATTTT.

J is TRBJ2-7 and V is TRBV21-1; the table's D call, TRBD2, has no DNA check behind it. TRBV21-1 is labeled a pseudogene. The CDR3 consists of 17 residues. Here the CDR3 reads CASSSRRGDTGPSEQYF. CDR3 DNA sequence: TGTGCCAGCAGCAGCCGCCGGGGGGATACAGGACCCTCCGAGCAGTACTTC.

This chain connects TRBV19 to TRBJ2-7, with TRBD2 identical over 9 bases. The CDR3 covers 16 residues. Germline V CDR1 and CDR2: LNHDA, SQIVND (reference sequence). V dropped 5 bases and J dropped 1; count of bases not matched to a gene: 9. As DNA, the CDR3 is TGTGCCAGTAGTGGAGCGGGAGGTCCTCGGTCCTACGAGCAGTACTTC. Translation gives CASSGAGGPRSYEQYF.

This clone showed up just once. The chain joins TRBV25-1 to TRBJ1-4; 9 nucleotides line up with TRBD1. The CDR3 has 13 residues. Germline lookup yields CDR1 MGHDK and CDR2 SYGVNS. Trimming removed 8 bases from V and 6 bases from J; junction bases left unmatched: 4. CDR3 sequence reads: CASQTGGDEKLFF. The CDR3 region has the DNA TGTGCCAGCCAGACAGGGGGGGATGAAAAACTGTTTTTT.

This chain uses TRBV7-9 with TRBJ1-5, with D possibly matching TRBD1 (6 bases). The V end lost 3 bases, the J end lost 0 bases, and 6 bases lay between the germline ends. The germline V gene has CDR1 SEHNR and CDR2 FQNEAQ (reference sequence). CDR3 length: 14 amino acids. CDR3 amino acids: CASSLGHSNQPQHF. The CDR3 DNA follows: TGTGCCAGCAGCTTGGGACATAGCAATCAGCCCCAGCATTTT. Complete variable domain (other parts from reference TRBV7-9 and TRBJ1-5): DTGVSQNPRHKITKRGQNVTFRCDPISEHNRLYWYRQTLGQGPEFLTYFQNEAQLEKSRLLSDRFSAERPKGSFSTLEIQRTEQGDSAMYLCASSLGHSNQPQHFGDGTRLSIL.

The V and J genes are TRBV7-9 and TRBJ2-7; 9 bases align to TRBD1. Germline V gene sequence: CDR1 SEHNR, CDR2 FQNEAQ (reference sequence). The junction had 5 bases not matched to a gene; V was cut back by 5 bases and J by 0 bases. The CDR3 extends over 15 amino acids. The CDR3 DNA is TGTGCCAGCAGCCAAGGGACAGGGACCTCCTACGAGCAGTACTTC. It is translated as CASSQGTGTSYEQYF.

The gene calls are TRBV7-2 and TRBJ2-3; perhaps D is TRBD1 or TRBD2 (5 bases each). Trimming took 6 bases from V and 0 from J, leaving 19 bases between them. CDR1 is SGHTA and CDR2 is FQGNSA in the germline V gene. This CDR3 has 17 amino acids. The chain's CDR3 is CASSSLSGTVSTDTQYF. The DNA of the CDR3 is TGTGCCAGCAGTTCACTATCCGGGACGGTTAGCACAGATACGCAGTATTTT. The whole variable domain, filled in from reference TRBV7-2 and TRBJ2-3, reads GAGVSQSPSNKVTEKGKDVELRCDPISGHTALYWYRQSLGQGLEFLIYFQGNSAPDKSGLPSDRFSAERTGGSVSTLTIQRTQQEDSAVYLCASSSLSGTVSTDTQYFGPGTRLTVL.

The chain recombines TRBV7-2 with TRBJ2-1; 9 nucleotides line up with TRBD2. This CDR3 comprises 17 residues. V lost 3 bases, J lost 6 bases, and 12 bases stayed unmatched. CDR1 is SGHTA, CDR2 FQGNSA, per germline. This CDR3 reads CASSFFGIAGVRNEQFF. CDR3 nucleotide sequence: TGTGCCAGCAGCTTTTTCGGGATAGCGGGAGTACGCAATGAGCAGTTCTTC.

The rearrangement joins TRBV6-5 to TRBJ2-1, with a tentative D call TRBD1 (7 bases). The CDR3 runs 15 residues. V was pared by 0 bases and J by 8 bases, with 14 bases between. Germline V lookup: CDR1 MNHEY, CDR2 SVGAGI. The CDR3 nucleotides read TGTGCCAGCAGTTACTCGGGAGGAGGGGGCTATGAGCAGTTCTTC. It specifies CASSYSGGGGYEQFF.

J is TRBJ1-4 and V is TRBV6-5; a possible D gene is TRBD1 (5 bases). The V gene's germline CDR1 is MNHEY and CDR2 SVGAGI. Trimming took off 6 bases at V and 5 bases at J, with 10 bases between the two ends. The CDR3 spans 13 residues. CDR3 in amino acids: CASRRDQNEKLFF. For the CDR3, the DNA is TGTGCCAGCAGGAGGGACCAAAATGAAAAACTGTTTTTT.

Concerning this clone itself: The same CDR3 also results from other DNA sequences found in this sample. The chain employs TRBV6-5 and TRBJ1-1, with unresolved D. The germline V and J ends were trimmed by 3 bases and 4 bases, with 9 bases remaining between them. The CDR3 consists of 13 residues. Germline-derived CDR1 and CDR2 are MNHEY and SVGAGI. CDR3 nucleotides: TGTGCCAGCAGTTATAAGGGTGGCACTGAAGCTTTCTTT. It yields the protein CASSYKGGTEAFF.

The rearrangement joins TRBV7-9 to TRBJ2-3, with TRBD2 as a possible D gene (5 bases). This CDR3 comprises 15 residues. In germline, CDR1 is SEHNR, CDR2 FQNEAQ (reference sequence). The V end lost 2 bases, the J end lost 3 bases, and 12 bases lay between the germline ends. The CDR3 here is CASSLMGEATDTQYF. The CDR3 nucleotides read TGTGCCAGCAGCTTAATGGGAGAAGCTACAGATACGCAGTATTTT.

The genes are TRBV6-5 and TRBJ2-4; D gene uncertain. V shed 8 bases and J shed 1 base, with 12 bases lying between them. CDR3 length: 14 residues. Germline CDR1 reads MNHEY; CDR2 reads SVGAGI. The CDR3 is CASRGSLAKNIQYF. CDR3 sequence (DNA): TGTGCCAGCCGCGGAAGTCTGGCCAAAAACATTCAGTACTTC.

As to this clone: This sample also contains other DNA sequences that code for the same CDR3. The gene calls are TRBV6-5 and TRBJ1-6, with a possible D match to TRBD1 (5 bases). Germline V gene sequence: CDR1 MNHEY, CDR2 SVGAGI. This CDR3 contains 14 residues. Trimming left V 2 bases short and J 6 bases short, with 8 bases between. The CDR3 spells CASSYLQGNSPLHF. DNA of the CDR3: TGTGCCAGCAGTTACCTGCAGGGTAATTCACCCCTCCACTTT.

The V gene is TRBV28, the J gene TRBJ2-3, with a weak D call TRBD2 (7 bases). Trimming pared 3 bases from V and 2 bases from J, leaving 12 bases between. Germline V gene data show CDR1 as MDHEN and CDR2 as SYDVKM. There are 15 residues in the CDR3. The CDR3 nucleotides are TGTGCCAGCAGTTTTGCCGGGGGGCTCACAGATACGCAGTATTTT. Amino acid sequence: CASSFAGGLTDTQYF.

The chain has TRBV10-2 and TRBJ1-6; maybe TRBD1 (5 bases). V was clipped by 3 bases and J by 10 bases, with 13 bases between them. Germline CDR1 WSHSY, CDR2 SAAADI. There are 14 residues in the CDR3. Here the CDR3 reads CASSDPGRSSPLHF. The DNA for the CDR3 is TGCGCCAGCAGTGACCCAGGGAGAAGCTCACCCCTCCACTTT.

V usage is TRBV19 and J usage is TRBJ1-5; D gene unclear. The CDR3 is 13 residues long. V lost 1 base, J lost 8 bases, and 9 bases lay in between. In germline, CDR1 is LNHDA, CDR2 SQIVND (reference sequence). CDR3 DNA sequence: TGTGCCAGTAGTATAGCTGTCCAGAAGCCCCAGCATTTT. It translates to CASSIAVQKPQHF.

This chain links TRBV2 with TRBJ2-1, with 10 positions matching TRBD2. CDR1 SNHLY and CDR2 FYNNEI come from the germline V gene. The ends lost 5 bases at V and 1 base at J; junction bases unmatched: 5. The CDR3 totals 16 residues. The CDR3 sequence is CASSNSSGRSYNEQFF. CDR3 coding DNA: TGTGCCAGCAGTAACTCTAGCGGGAGATCCTACAATGAGCAGTTCTTC. The complete variable domain, with remaining parts taken from reference TRBV2 and TRBJ2-1, reads EPEVTQTPSHQVTQMGQEVILRCVPISNHLYFYWYRQILGQKVEFLVSFYNNEISEKSEIFDDQFSVERPDGSNFTLKIRSTKLEDSAMYFCASSNSSGRSYNEQFFGPGTRLTVL.

CDR3 residues: CASSPPTGRTGELFF. DNA for the CDR3: TGTGCCAGCAGTCCCCCCACAGGGAGGACCGGGGAGCTGTTTTTT. This chain joins TRBV6-5 and TRBJ2-2; possibly TRBD1 or TRBD2 for D (6 bases each). V was shortened by 5 bases and J by 5 bases, with 15 bases between the two germline ends. Looked up from germline, CDR1 is MNHEY and CDR2 is SVGAGI. This CDR3 contains 15 residues.

The table lists this clone with a count of one. V and J are TRBV4-1 and TRBJ1-5, with TRBD1 matching 8 bases. Germline lookup yields CDR1 MGHRA and CDR2 YSYEKL. The V and J ends lost 1 base and 4 bases, in that order; junction bases with no gene match: 0. The CDR3 has 14 amino acids. DNA for the CDR3: TGCGCCAGCAGCCAAGGACAGGGGAATCAGCCCCAGCATTTT. Protein: CASSQGQGNQPQHF.

J is TRBJ2-2 and V is TRBV6-6; D is ambiguous. This CDR3 spans 12 amino acids. V lost 9 bases and J 4 bases, leaving 9 bases between the germline ends. In germline, CDR1 is MNHNY, CDR2 SVGAGI (reference sequence). The CDR3 spells CASCTSTGELFF. In nucleotides, the CDR3 is TGTGCCAGTTGTACTTCCACCGGGGAGCTGTTTTTT.